The source of this TCR beta chain is a study of CXCR3-negative and CXCR3-positive naive CD8 T cells (dated 2019 in TCRdb). Regarding the research as a whole: In total, roughly 130 million TRB reads were obtained, corresponding to roughly 1.5 +/- 0.3 million reads per library. For the TRBV-TRBJ cluster analysis, the naive subsets came from a handful of donors, while the memory cells came from 3 donors. Diversity and physicochemical repertoire analyses covered some eleven donors pooled from two independent experiments. Broader findings and caveats from the paper: Within the same donor, TRBV-TRBJ usage looked similar between naive CXCR3-negative and CXCR3-positive cells, but memory cells had distinct patterns. Both naive subsets had comparably high repertoire diversity, while memory CD8+ T cells had much lower repertoire diversity. Because CXCR3 expression was partially decreased after cryopreservation, freshly isolated PBMCs were used for most assays. TRB CDR3s from CXCR3-positive naive cells showed higher hydrophobicity (lower Kidera factor 4), lower energy, and higher strength and volume indices than CXCR3-negative naive cells. Because surface CD5, which is linked to self-reactivity in mice, was comparable between the naive subsets, TCR interaction strength was also inferred from TRB CDR3 physicochemical properties.

For every CD8+ T cell subset, under 350,000 cells were flow-sorted straight into RLT lysis buffer, and each subset was sorted in triplicate. Naive CD8+ T cells were defined stringently as CD45RO-CCR7+CD27+CD95- to exclude memory contaminants. Peripheral blood mononuclear cells were isolated from buffy coats by standard density gradient centrifugation. Naive CXCR3-negative and CXCR3-positive CD8+ T cells were flow-sorted on a FACSAria III. Total RNA was extracted from sorted cells using an RNeasy Mini Kit. A remark on this clonotype: What antigen it recognizes has not been identified.

CDR1 and CDR2 are read off the germline V gene as SGHTA and FQGNSA. The CDR3 starts with the cysteine, ends with the phenylalanine, and has 15 residues. The entry carries no DNA sequence. Sequenced using a NextSeq 550. The Human TCR Profiling Kit (MiLaboratory) was used to prepare UMI-labeled 5' RACE TRB cDNA libraries. The full amount of extracted RNA was used for cDNA synthesis, and the full amount of resulting cDNA was used for PCR amplification. Libraries were prepared in parallel using an identical number of PCR cycles. The original methods were these. With a requirement of at least two reads per UMI, MIGEC and MiXCR extracted about 50,000 +/- 10,000 unique UMI-labeled TRB cDNA molecules per library. An average of roughly 40,000 +/- 10,000 functional in-frame TRB CDR3 nucleotide clonotypes without stop codons was found per library. After downsampling to 5000 UMI-labeled TRB molecules per sample, diversity metrics such as normalized Shannon-Wiener and Chao1 were calculated in VDJtools. VDJtools was used to calculate clonotype-size-weighted physicochemical properties of the central five CDR3 residues, namely interaction energy, strength, volume and Kidera factor 4. TCRdb reprocessed the sequencing reads and holds a single record per CDR3 protein sequence, with no DNA. The V and J calls here are based on TCRdb, not the publication. The sample's table covers under 75,000 distinct CDR3 sequences. About 4.6% of the sample lies in the top ten.

This clonotype originated in a human donor in good health. Some clones in this sample may be carry-over from other donors' samples. Sequenced: naive CXCR3- CD8+ T cells from blood. According to the study, the label for this sample's cell subset or site signals: CD45RO-CCR7+CD27+CD95- naive CD8+ T cells lacking CXCR3 (TNR3-). The chain is encoded by TRBV7-2 joined to TRBJ2-1; TCRdb returns TRBD2, unconfirmable since there is no DNA. The CDR3 reads as follows: CASSPGLAGGNEQFF.